This record looks at one T cell receptor (beta chain) sequence and its context. The antigen is undetermined. This CDR3 spans 11 amino acids. Trimming cost V 4 bases and J 6 bases, with 10 bases left between them. Looked up from germline, CDR1 is DFQATT and CDR2 is SNEGSKA (reference sequence). The source of the sample is a study of cytomegalovirus exposure and HLA in healthy donors. It was with 60 Vbeta and 13 Jbeta primers that the PCR ran. The repertoire was sequenced with immunoSEQ multiplex PCR; TCRdb's copy has only in-frame clones and lacks some. Among around 100,000 clones listed, roughly four fifths were seen once. Study-wide results and caveats: Across HLA loci, a later analysis found differing TCR association rates, with DRB1 most and HLA-C fewest. A missense DCLRE1C variant was associated with V- and J-gene trimming of TCR beta chains in a later analysis, and an independent cohort replicated the association. Some TCR beta chains (more than 150 of them) were listed as cytomegalovirus-associated. In an earlier analysis, in approximately 570 donors, most V segments appeared productive either ~87% or ~30% of the time.

The sequence was collected from a young man in good health and CMV-seropositive. The chain couples TRBV20-1 to TRBJ2-7; possible D gene TRBD2, 6 bases. The sample consisted of PBMCs. CDR3 coding DNA: TGCAGTGCTAACGGGGGAGGCGAGCAGTACTTC. It is translated as CSANGGGEQYF.